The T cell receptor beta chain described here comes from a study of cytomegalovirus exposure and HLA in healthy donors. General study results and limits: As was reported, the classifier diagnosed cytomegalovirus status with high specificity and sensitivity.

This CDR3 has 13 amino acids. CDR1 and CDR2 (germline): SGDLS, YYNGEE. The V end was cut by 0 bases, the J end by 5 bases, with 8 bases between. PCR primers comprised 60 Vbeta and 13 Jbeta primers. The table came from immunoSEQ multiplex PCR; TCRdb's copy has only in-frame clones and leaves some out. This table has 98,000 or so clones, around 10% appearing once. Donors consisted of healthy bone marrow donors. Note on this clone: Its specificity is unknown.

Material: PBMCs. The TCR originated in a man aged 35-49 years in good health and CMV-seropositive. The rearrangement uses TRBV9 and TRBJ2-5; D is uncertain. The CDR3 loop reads CASSVVSGETQYF. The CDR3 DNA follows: TGTGCCAGCAGCGTAGTCTCCGGTGAGACCCAGTACTTC. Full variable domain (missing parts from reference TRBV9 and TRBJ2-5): DSGVTQTPKHLITATGQRVTLRCSPRSGDLSVYWYQQSLDQGLQFLIQYYNGEERAKGNILERFSAQQFPDLHSELNLSSLELGDSALYFCASSVVSGETQYFGPGTRLLVL.